The 9 T cell receptor beta chains listed next were all sequenced from one sample in a study of blood T cell repertoires in COVID-19. Data came from immunoSEQ multiplex PCR; TCRdb stores just in-frame clones and leaves some out. This table has 20,000 to 25,000 clones, approximately 91% appearing once. Sequencing was carried out using peripheral blood. Every receptor here comes from a woman aged 70-85 years with active COVID-19.

The V call is TRBV7-7, the J call TRBJ2-1, with TRBD1 matching 9 bases. The CDR3 totals 14 residues. In germline, CDR1 is SSHAT, CDR2 FNYEAQ (reference sequence). V lost 5 bases and J lost 6; bases outside the gene matches: 5. The CDR3, as DNA: TGTGCCAGCAGCCCGGACAGGGGAATCAATGAGCAGTTCTTC. Protein: CASSPDRGINEQFF.

The chain links TRBV21-1 to TRBJ2-4; the table calls TRBD1, which could not be checked here. TRBV21-1 is an annotated pseudogene. This CDR3 has 18 residues. The CDR3 is CASSTRTGGIPTKNIQYF. The CDR3 coding sequence is TGTGCCAGCAGCACTCGGACAGGGGGTATCCCCACCAAAAACATTCAGTACTTC.

The gene calls are TRBV6-2 or TRBV6-3 and TRBJ2-7, with 9 bases matching TRBD2. V was clipped by 0 bases and J by 4 bases; unmatched bases: 7. The CDR3 totals 16 residues. CDR1 MNHEY and CDR2 SVGEGT come from the germline V gene. The CDR3 loop reads CASSYSTWRGGYEQYF. In nucleotides, the CDR3 is TGTGCCAGCAGTTACTCGACCTGGCGGGGGGGTTACGAGCAGTACTTC.

The chain links TRBV7-2 to TRBJ2-1, with 16 bases aligning to TRBD2. The CDR3 is 16 amino acids. Losses at the gene ends were 3 bases for V and 6 bases for J; bases not matched to a gene: 2. CDR1 and CDR2 from the germline V gene are SGHTA and FQGNSA. CDR3: CASSLGLAGGVNEQFF. CDR3 DNA: TGTGCCAGCAGCTTGGGACTAGCGGGGGGGGTCAATGAGCAGTTCTTC.

There are a few counts of this clone. CDR3 protein: CASSLVGQGPTGELFF. The CDR3 DNA is TGTGCCAGCAGCTTGGTAGGACAGGGGCCCACCGGGGAGCTGTTTTTT. J is TRBJ2-2 and V is TRBV5-4, with 9 bases that match TRBD1. Germline V gene data show CDR1 as SGHNT and CDR2 as YYREEE (reference sequence). This CDR3 spans 16 amino acids. Losses at the gene ends were 0 bases for V and 4 bases for J; bases not matched to a gene: 4.

The chain couples TRBV7-9 to TRBJ2-3; 9 nucleotides line up with TRBD1. J lost 2 bases, V lost 1 base, and 1 base had no gene match. The germline gives CDR1 SEHNR, CDR2 FQNEAQ (reference sequence). The CDR3 extends over 15 amino acids. As DNA, the CDR3 is TGTGCCAGCAGCTTAGACAGGGGGCACACAGATACGCAGTATTTT. Translation: CASSLDRGHTDTQYF.

The rearrangement uses TRBV7-2 and TRBJ1-2; D might be TRBD1 (6 bases). The CDR3 is 13 residues long. V shed 5 bases and J shed 4 bases, with 11 bases lying between them. Per germline, CDR1 SGHTA and CDR2 FQGNSA. DNA of the CDR3: TGTGCCAGCAGCCCGTCAGGGGCCTATGGCTACACCTTC. This gives the protein CASSPSGAYGYTF.

The rearrangement links TRBV19 to TRBJ1-5, with a possible D match to TRBD1 (6 bases). CDR3 length: 13 amino acids. Germline loops: CDR1 LNHDA, CDR2 SQIVND (reference sequence). V was pared by 4 bases and J by 4 bases, with 8 bases between. The CDR3 is CASSTDRNQPQHF. The CDR3 DNA reads TGTGCCAGTAGTACGGACAGAAATCAGCCCCAGCATTTT.

V is TRBV9 and J is TRBJ1-6, with D tentatively TRBD1 (5 bases). Trimming cost V 6 bases and J 0 bases, with 13 bases left between them. Germline CDR1 SGDLS, CDR2 YYNGEE. CDR3 length: 16 amino acids. CDR3 sequence: CASTRGASSYNSPLHF. The CDR3 coding sequence is TGTGCCAGCACCCGCGGGGCGAGCTCCTATAATTCACCCCTCCACTTT.